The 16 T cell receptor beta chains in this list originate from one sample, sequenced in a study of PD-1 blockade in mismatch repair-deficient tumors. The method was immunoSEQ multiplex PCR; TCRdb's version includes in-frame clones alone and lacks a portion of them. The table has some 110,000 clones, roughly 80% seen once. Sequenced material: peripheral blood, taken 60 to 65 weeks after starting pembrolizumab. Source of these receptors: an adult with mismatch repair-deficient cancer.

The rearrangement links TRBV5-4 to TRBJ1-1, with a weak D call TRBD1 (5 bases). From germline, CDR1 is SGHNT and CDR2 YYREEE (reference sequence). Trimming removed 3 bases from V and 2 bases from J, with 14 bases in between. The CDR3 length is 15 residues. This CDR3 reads CASSWVPGSNTEAFF. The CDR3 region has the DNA TGTGCCAGCAGCTGGGTGCCAGGGAGTAACACTGAAGCTTTCTTT.

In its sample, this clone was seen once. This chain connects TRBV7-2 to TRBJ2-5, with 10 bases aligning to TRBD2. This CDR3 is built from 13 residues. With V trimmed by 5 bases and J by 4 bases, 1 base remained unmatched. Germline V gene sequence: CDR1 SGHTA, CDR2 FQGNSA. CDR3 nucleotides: TGTGCCAGCAGCCCTAGCGGGAGAGAGACCCAGTACTTC. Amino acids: CASSPSGRETQYF.

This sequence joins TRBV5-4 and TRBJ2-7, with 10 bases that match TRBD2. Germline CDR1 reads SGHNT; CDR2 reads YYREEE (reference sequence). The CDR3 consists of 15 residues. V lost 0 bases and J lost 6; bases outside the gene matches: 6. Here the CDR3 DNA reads TGTGCCAGCAGCTTGGTGGGGACTAGCGAGCGCGAGCAGTACTTC. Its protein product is CASSLVGTSEREQYF.

CDR3 DNA sequence: TGTGCCAGTAGGGGACTAGCGGGAGGATCCGGGGAGCTGTTTTTT. Protein product: CASRGLAGGSGELFF. The chain recombines TRBV19 with TRBJ2-2; 15 bases are shared with TRBD2. CDR1 and CDR2 from the germline V gene are LNHDA and SQIVND (reference sequence). The length of the CDR3 is 15 residues. J gave up 6 bases and V 6 bases, and 2 bases lay outside the gene matches.

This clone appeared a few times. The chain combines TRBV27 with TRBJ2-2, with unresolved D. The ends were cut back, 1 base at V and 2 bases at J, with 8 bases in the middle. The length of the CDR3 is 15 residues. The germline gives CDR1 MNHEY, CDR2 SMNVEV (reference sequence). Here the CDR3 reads CASSLYGPNTGELFF. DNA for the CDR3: TGTGCCAGCAGTTTATACGGGCCTAACACCGGGGAGCTGTTTTTT.

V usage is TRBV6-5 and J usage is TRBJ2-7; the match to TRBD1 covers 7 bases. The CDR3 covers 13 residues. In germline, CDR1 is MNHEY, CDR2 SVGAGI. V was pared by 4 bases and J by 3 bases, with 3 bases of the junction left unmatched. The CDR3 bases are TGTGCCAGCAGTTTAGGGACAGTCTACGAGCAGTACTTC. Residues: CASSLGTVYEQYF.

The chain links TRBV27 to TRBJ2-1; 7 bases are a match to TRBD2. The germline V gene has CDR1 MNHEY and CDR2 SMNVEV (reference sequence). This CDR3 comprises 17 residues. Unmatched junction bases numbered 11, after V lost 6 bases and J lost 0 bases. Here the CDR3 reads CASSPAASGISYNEQFF. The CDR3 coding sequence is TGTGCCAGCAGCCCCGCGGCAAGCGGGATCTCCTACAATGAGCAGTTCTTC.

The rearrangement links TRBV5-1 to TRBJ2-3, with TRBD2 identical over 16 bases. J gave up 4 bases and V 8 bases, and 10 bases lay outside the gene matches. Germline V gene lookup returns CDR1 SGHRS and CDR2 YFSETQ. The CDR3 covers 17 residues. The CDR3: CASNPGLAGGGADTQYF. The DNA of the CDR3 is TGCGCCAGTAATCCGGGACTAGCGGGAGGGGGCGCAGATACGCAGTATTTT.

CDR3 DNA sequence: TGTGCCAGCAGCTGGGAAGCGGGAGGTGGGGAGACCCAGTACTTC. Translated: CASSWEAGGGETQYF. This rearrangement joins TRBV7-9 to TRBJ2-5; the match to TRBD2 covers 9 bases. Unmatched junction bases numbered 8, after V lost 4 bases and J lost 5 bases. Germline V gene lookup returns CDR1 SEHNR and CDR2 FQNEAQ (reference sequence). CDR3 length equals 15 residues.

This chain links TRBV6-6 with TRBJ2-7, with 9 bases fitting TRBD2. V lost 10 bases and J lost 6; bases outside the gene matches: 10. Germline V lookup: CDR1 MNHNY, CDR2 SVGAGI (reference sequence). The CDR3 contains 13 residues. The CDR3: CATSSSGTSEQYF. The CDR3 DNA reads TGTGCCACCTCGTCTAGCGGGACCTCCGAGCAGTACTTC.

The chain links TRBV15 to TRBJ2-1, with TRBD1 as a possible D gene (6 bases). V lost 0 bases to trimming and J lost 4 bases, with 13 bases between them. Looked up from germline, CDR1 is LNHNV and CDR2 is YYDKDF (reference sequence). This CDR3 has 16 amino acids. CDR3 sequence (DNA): TGTGCCACCAGCAGAGACCAGGACAGTAGATACAATGAGCAGTTCTTC. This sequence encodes CATSRDQDSRYNEQFF.

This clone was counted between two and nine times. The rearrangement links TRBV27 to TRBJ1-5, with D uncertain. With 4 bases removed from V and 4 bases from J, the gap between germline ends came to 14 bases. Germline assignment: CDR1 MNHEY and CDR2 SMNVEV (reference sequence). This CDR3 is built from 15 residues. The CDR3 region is CASSSRFGSNQPQHF. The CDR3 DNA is TGTGCCAGCAGTTCACGGTTTGGGTCAAATCAGCCCCAGCATTTT.

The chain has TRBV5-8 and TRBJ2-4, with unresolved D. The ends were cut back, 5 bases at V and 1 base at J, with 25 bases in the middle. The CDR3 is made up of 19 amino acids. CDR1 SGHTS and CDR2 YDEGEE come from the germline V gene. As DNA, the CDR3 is TGTGCCAGCAGGGGGTTCGGGTTATCGCGCCTGAGGGCCAAAAACATTCAGTACTTC. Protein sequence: CASRGFGLSRLRAKNIQYF.

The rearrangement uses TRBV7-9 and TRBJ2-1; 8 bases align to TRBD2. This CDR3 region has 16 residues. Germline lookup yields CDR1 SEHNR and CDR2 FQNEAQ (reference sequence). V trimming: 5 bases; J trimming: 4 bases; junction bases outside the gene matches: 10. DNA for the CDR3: TGTGCCAGCAGCCGGGCGGGAGCGGGAGTTTACAATGAGCAGTTCTTC. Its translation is CASSRAGAGVYNEQFF.

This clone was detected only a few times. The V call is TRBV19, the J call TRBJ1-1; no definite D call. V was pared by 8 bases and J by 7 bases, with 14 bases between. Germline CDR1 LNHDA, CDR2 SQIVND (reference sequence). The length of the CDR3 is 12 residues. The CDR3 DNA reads TGTGCCAGTGGAGAAAACCTCATTGAAGCTTTCTTT. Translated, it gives CASGENLIEAFF. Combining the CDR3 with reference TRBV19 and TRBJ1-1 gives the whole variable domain DGGITQSPKYLFRKEGQNVTLSCEQNLNHDAMYWYRQDPGQGLRLIYYSQIVNDFQKGDIAEGYSVSREKKESFPLTVTSAQKNPTAFYLCASGENLIEAFFGQGTRLTVV.

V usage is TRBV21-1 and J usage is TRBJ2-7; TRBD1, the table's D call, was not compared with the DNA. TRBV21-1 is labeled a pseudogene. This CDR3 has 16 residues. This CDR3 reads CASSKVAGVNYYEQYF. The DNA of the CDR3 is TGTGCCAGCAGCAAAGTGGCAGGGGTAAATTACTACGAGCAGTACTTC.